A single sample gave rise to the 2 T cell receptor beta chains below, sequenced in a study of chemoradiotherapy in HPV16-positive cancers. The table came from immunoSEQ multiplex PCR; TCRdb's copy has only in-frame clones and leaves some out. The top ten hold 6.5% to 8% of the sample, which has about 7,400 clones, just over 75% seen once. The sample was gathered from a patient who underwent chemoradiotherapy. Receptors originate from a human donor with HPV-associated anogenital cancer.

The chain combines TRBV7-9 with TRBJ1-2; D unclear. Germline CDR1 and CDR2: SEHNR and FQNEAQ (reference sequence). CDR3 length: 13 amino acids. V lost 3 bases and J 4 bases, leaving 9 bases between the germline ends. CDR3 nucleotides: TGTGCCAGCAGCTTTGATCAGTCCTATGGCTACACCTTC. Translation gives CASSFDQSYGYTF.

The chain carries TRBV2 and TRBJ2-3; TRBD2 matches 10 bases. The length of the CDR3 is 16 residues. Germline V gene sequence: CDR1 SNHLY, CDR2 FYNNEI. J was trimmed by 4 bases and V by 1 base; bases with no gene match: 5. CDR3 sequence (DNA): TGTGCCAGCAGTGAAGAAGCGGGGGGGCCCTCAGATACGCAGTATTTT. Its translation is CASSEEAGGPSDTQYF.